The 22 T cell receptor beta chains presented below share a single source sample, sequenced in a study of cytomegalovirus exposure and HLA in healthy donors. The PCR made use of 60 Vbeta and 13 Jbeta primers. Profiling relied on immunoSEQ multiplex PCR, and the TCRdb table lists in-frame clones only, not all of them. The sample comprises fewer than 250,000 clones, 87% of which are singletons, and about 1.2% rests with the top ten. The sequencing sample was made of PBMCs. The receptor source for this set is a man aged 25-45 years in good health and CMV-seronegative.

This clone occurred once. J is TRBJ2-7 and V is TRBV6-5; TRBD2 is a possible D gene (5 bases). The CDR3 sequence is 11 residues long. Germline V gene sequence: CDR1 MNHEY, CDR2 SVGAGI. V lost 8 bases and J 5 bases, leaving 10 bases between the germline ends. This chain's CDR3 is CASSRGNEQYF. CDR3 bases: TGTGCCAGCTCCCGGGGTAACGAGCAGTACTTC.

This clone came up a few times. The rearrangement links TRBV5-1 to TRBJ2-5, with D hard to call. Germline-derived CDR1 and CDR2 are SGHRS and YFSETQ. CDR3 length: 14 amino acids. Deletions cut 0 bases from V and 3 bases from J, with 9 bases between. The CDR3, as DNA: TGCGCCAGCAGCTTGGGACTCCCGAAAGAGACCCAGTACTTC. It encodes CASSLGLPKETQYF.

This sequence joins TRBV2 and TRBJ1-1; D might be TRBD1 (5 bases). Germline V gene sequence: CDR1 SNHLY, CDR2 FYNNEI. The CDR3 spans 13 residues. Deletions cut 6 bases from V and 7 bases from J, with 15 bases between. This chain's CDR3 is CASRVRGSIEAFF. The CDR3, as DNA: TGTGCCAGCAGAGTACGGGGGAGCATTGAAGCTTTCTTT.

The chain carries TRBV7-8 and TRBJ1-5; 10 nucleotides line up with TRBD1. Germline CDR1 and CDR2: SGHVS and FQNEAQ. The CDR3 extends over 17 amino acids. With V trimmed by 6 bases and J by 6 bases, 14 bases remained unmatched. The CDR3 sequence: CASSFDRGRGRGQPQHF. The CDR3 DNA is TGTGCCAGCAGTTTCGACAGGGGGCGAGGTCGGGGTCAGCCCCAGCATTTT.

The rearrangement uses TRBV6-1 and TRBJ1-1, with D unresolved. Germline V gene data show CDR1 as MNHNS and CDR2 as SASEGT. The CDR3 length is 14 residues. The V and J ends lost 2 bases and 1 base respectively, with 8 bases between them. CDR3 amino acids: CASSESGSNTEAFF. CDR3 bases: TGTGCCAGCAGTGAATCAGGTTCGAACACTGAAGCTTTCTTT.

This clone occurred once. The chain links TRBV28 to TRBJ2-2; possibly TRBD2 for D (5 bases). Trimming took 3 bases from V and 5 from J, leaving 7 bases between them. Germline V gives CDR1 MDHEN, CDR2 SYDVKM. The CDR3 is made up of 13 amino acids. The CDR3 sequence: CASSFRGTGELFF. CDR3 nucleotide sequence: TGTGCCAGCAGTTTCCGGGGAACCGGGGAGCTGTTTTTT.

The chain carries TRBV11-2 and TRBJ2-1; D possibly corresponds to TRBD2 (6 bases). Trimming removed 1 base at V and 4 bases at J, with 14 bases between. CDR1 SGHAT and CDR2 FQNNGV come from the germline V gene. This CDR3 region has 16 residues. CDR3 amino acids: CASSLVAGTMYNEQFF. The CDR3, as DNA: TGTGCCAGCAGCTTAGTCGCGGGGACCATGTACAATGAGCAGTTCTTC.

The chain uses TRBV7-9 and TRBJ2-7; D is perhaps TRBD2 (6 bases). Trimming removed 8 bases from V and 0 bases from J, with 11 bases in between. Looked up from germline, CDR1 is SEHNR and CDR2 is FQNEAQ (reference sequence). The CDR3 is 13 amino acids. In DNA form, the CDR3 reads TGTGCCAGCCGCGCGGGGCACTCCTACGAGCAGTACTTC. Its translation: CASRAGHSYEQYF.

This chain uses TRBV5-4 with TRBJ2-1, with 11 bases identical to TRBD1. Trimming took 4 bases from V and 8 from J; bases not matched to a gene: 11. Looked up from germline, CDR1 is SGHNT and CDR2 is YYREEE (reference sequence). The CDR3 loop spans 16 amino acids. The DNA for the CDR3 is TGTGCCAGCAGCGTGATCGGGACAGGGGGTTTCCATGAGCAGTTCTTC. Translated: CASSVIGTGGFHEQFF.

V usage is TRBV7-9 and J usage is TRBJ2-2; 7 bases fit TRBD2. Germline assignment: CDR1 SEHNR and CDR2 FQNEAQ (reference sequence). The CDR3 has 16 residues. Losses at the gene ends were 1 base for V and 3 bases for J; bases not matched to a gene: 5. The CDR3 nucleotides are TGTGCCAGCAGCTTAGAATCACTAGCGCACACCGGGGAGCTGTTTTTT. Protein sequence: CASSLESLAHTGELFF.

This chain uses TRBV7-6 with TRBJ1-4, with 9 nucleotides matching TRBD1. J lost 4 bases, V lost 5 bases, and 8 bases had no gene match. Germline V gene data show CDR1 as SGHVS and CDR2 as FNYEAQ. CDR3 size: 16 residues. The CDR3 DNA is TGTGCCAGCAGCGAGGGACAGGGTGGGGGTAATGAAAAACTGTTTTTT. It is translated as CASSEGQGGGNEKLFF.

The chain couples TRBV4-1 to TRBJ2-3; no clear D gene. Between the trimmed V and J ends, which lost 1 base and 0 bases, there was a span of 8 bases. The V gene's germline CDR1 is MGHRA and CDR2 YSYEKL. The CDR3 spans 15 residues. DNA for the CDR3: TGCGCCAGCAGCCAAGTCCTAGTTAGCACAGATACGCAGTATTTT. This encodes CASSQVLVSTDTQYF.

This clone has a handful of counts. V usage is TRBV27 and J usage is TRBJ2-7; 9 nucleotides agree with TRBD1. The CDR3 sequence is 14 residues long. In germline, CDR1 is MNHEY, CDR2 SMNVEV (reference sequence). Trimming removed 6 bases from V and 2 bases from J; junction bases left unmatched: 5. The CDR3 nucleotides read TGTGCCAGCAGGAGACAGGGGGGACCCTACGAGCAGTACTTC. Amino acids: CASRRQGGPYEQYF.

The rearrangement uses TRBV5-1 and TRBJ1-1; 8 nucleotides line up with TRBD1. The trim removed 2 bases at V and 1 base at J, leaving 1 base unmatched. From germline, CDR1 is SGHRS and CDR2 YFSETQ. This CDR3 contains 14 residues. CDR3: CASSFDRGNTEAFF. The CDR3 nucleotides read TGCGCCAGCAGCTTTGACAGGGGGAACACTGAAGCTTTCTTT. Full variable domain (remainder filled in from reference TRBV5-1 and TRBJ1-1): KAGVTQTPRYLIKTRGQQVTLSCSPISGHRSVSWYQQTPGQGLQFLFEYFSETQRNKGNFPGRFSGRQFSNSRSEMNVSTLELGDSALYLCASSFDRGNTEAFFGQGTRLTVV.

The rearrangement uses TRBV6-5 and TRBJ1-1; D gene ambiguous. The germline V gene encodes CDR1 MNHEY and CDR2 SVGAGI. CDR3 length equals 15 residues. The V end lost 6 bases, the J end lost 1 base, and 15 bases lay between the germline ends. CDR3 nucleotides: TGTGCCAGCAGAAAAGACGGGAGACGGAACACTGAAGCTTTCTTT. Its protein is CASRKDGRRNTEAFF.

Only one count was recorded for this clone. J is TRBJ2-5 and V is TRBV2, with D tentatively TRBD1 (6 bases). Deletions cut 10 bases from V and 0 bases from J, with 12 bases between. This CDR3 is built from 13 residues. Germline V gene sequence: CDR1 SNHLY, CDR2 FYNNEI. DNA of the CDR3: TGTGCCAACCGGGACACCAACCAAGAGACCCAGTACTTC. This sequence encodes CANRDTNQETQYF.

This clone was seen a few times. The chain joins TRBV28 to TRBJ1-1; TRBD1 agrees at 8 bases. The CDR3 consists of 15 residues. V lost 9 bases, J lost 3 bases, and 12 bases stayed unmatched. Germline loops: CDR1 MDHEN, CDR2 SYDVKM. CDR3 amino acids: CASISSPTGDTEAFF. The CDR3 bases are TGTGCCAGTATCTCTTCCCCGACAGGGGACACTGAAGCTTTCTTT.

The V gene is TRBV28, the J gene TRBJ2-6; TRBD2 aligns across 9 bases. V lost 9 bases and J lost 1; bases outside the gene matches: 7. The CDR3 sequence is 16 residues long. Per the germline V gene, CDR1 is MDHEN and CDR2 is SYDVKM. The CDR3 loop is CASRASGMSGANVLTF. The CDR3 DNA reads TGTGCCAGTCGGGCTAGCGGGATGTCTGGGGCCAACGTCCTGACTTTC.

The V and J genes are TRBV19 and TRBJ2-7, with 7 bases matching TRBD2. This CDR3 region has 16 residues. Unmatched junction bases numbered 11, after V lost 1 base and J lost 5 bases. Per germline, CDR1 LNHDA and CDR2 SQIVND (reference sequence). CDR3 coding DNA: TGTGCCAGTAGTATAGCAGGAGGCGGGAGAGTCCACGAGCAGTACTTC. It is translated as CASSIAGGGRVHEQYF.

This chain uses TRBV29-1 with TRBJ1-1; D may be TRBD1 (6 bases). Germline CDR1 SQVTM, CDR2 ANQGSEA. The V gene lost 5 bases and the J gene lost 0 bases, with 10 bases spanning the gap. This CDR3 is 13 amino acids long. CDR3 residues: CSVSGALNTEAFF. In nucleotides, the CDR3 is TGCAGCGTTTCAGGGGCGCTGAACACTGAAGCTTTCTTT.

This clone was counted a few times. This chain uses TRBV6-6 with TRBJ1-1, with no clear D. Trimming pared 6 bases from V and 3 bases from J, leaving 8 bases between. The CDR3 loop spans 12 amino acids. CDR1 is MNHNY, CDR2 SVGAGI, per germline (reference sequence). The CDR3 loop is CASSRRDTEAFF. The DNA of the CDR3 is TGTGCCAGCAGCCGGCGGGACACTGAAGCTTTCTTT.

This clone has just one count. The rearrangement links TRBV11-1 to TRBJ2-7; no definite D call. CDR3 size: 11 residues. Looked up from germline, CDR1 is SGHAT and CDR2 is FQDESV (reference sequence). Trimming took 5 bases from V and 3 from J, leaving 5 bases between them. The CDR3 loop reads CASSPGYEQYF. The CDR3 nucleotides read TGTGCCAGCAGCCCCGGCTACGAGCAGTACTTC.